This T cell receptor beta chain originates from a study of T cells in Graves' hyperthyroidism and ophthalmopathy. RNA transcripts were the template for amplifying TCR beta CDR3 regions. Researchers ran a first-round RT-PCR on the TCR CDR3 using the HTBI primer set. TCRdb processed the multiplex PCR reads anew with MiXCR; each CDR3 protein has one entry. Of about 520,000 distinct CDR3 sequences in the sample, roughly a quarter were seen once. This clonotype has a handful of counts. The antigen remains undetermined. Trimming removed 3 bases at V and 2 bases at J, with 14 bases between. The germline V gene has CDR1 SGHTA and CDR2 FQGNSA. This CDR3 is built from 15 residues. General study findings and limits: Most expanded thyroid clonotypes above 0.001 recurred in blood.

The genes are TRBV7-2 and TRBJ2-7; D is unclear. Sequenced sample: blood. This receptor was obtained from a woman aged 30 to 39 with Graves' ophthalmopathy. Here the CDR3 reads CASSFQVNNPYEQYF. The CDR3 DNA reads TGTGCCAGCAGCTTCCAGGTGAACAACCCCTACGAGCAGTACTTC.